This T cell receptor (beta chain) was found in a study of shared clonotypes between healthy human individuals. Points from the study as a whole: Specimens sampled were limited to blood, with tissue repertoires likely differing. In contrast to clonotypes shared by all four donors, non-shared clonotypes had lower generation probabilities.

A word on this clone: The target antigen is unknown.

CD8 cells classed as naive were CD45RO-negative and positively selected for CCR7, excluding terminally differentiated effector memory CD45RA+ cells. Profiling relied on immunoSEQ multiplex PCR, and the TCRdb table lists in-frame clones only, not all of them. This sample has around 1,900,000 clones, with 85% to 95% found just once. This clonotype was sampled from a young man in good health. Some clones in this sample may be carry-over from other donors' samples. The sequencing input was naive CD8+ T cells from PBMCs.

The CDR3 loop reads CASSTRLAPGPYEQYF. The CDR3 bases are TGTGCCAGCAGTACCCGACTAGCCCCAGGCCCCTACGAGCAGTACTTC. The chain recombines TRBV27 with TRBJ2-7; 7 bases map to TRBD2. The CDR3 sequence is 16 residues long. J was trimmed by 2 bases and V by 5 bases; bases with no gene match: 12. Germline-derived CDR1 and CDR2 are MNHEY and SMNVEV (reference sequence).